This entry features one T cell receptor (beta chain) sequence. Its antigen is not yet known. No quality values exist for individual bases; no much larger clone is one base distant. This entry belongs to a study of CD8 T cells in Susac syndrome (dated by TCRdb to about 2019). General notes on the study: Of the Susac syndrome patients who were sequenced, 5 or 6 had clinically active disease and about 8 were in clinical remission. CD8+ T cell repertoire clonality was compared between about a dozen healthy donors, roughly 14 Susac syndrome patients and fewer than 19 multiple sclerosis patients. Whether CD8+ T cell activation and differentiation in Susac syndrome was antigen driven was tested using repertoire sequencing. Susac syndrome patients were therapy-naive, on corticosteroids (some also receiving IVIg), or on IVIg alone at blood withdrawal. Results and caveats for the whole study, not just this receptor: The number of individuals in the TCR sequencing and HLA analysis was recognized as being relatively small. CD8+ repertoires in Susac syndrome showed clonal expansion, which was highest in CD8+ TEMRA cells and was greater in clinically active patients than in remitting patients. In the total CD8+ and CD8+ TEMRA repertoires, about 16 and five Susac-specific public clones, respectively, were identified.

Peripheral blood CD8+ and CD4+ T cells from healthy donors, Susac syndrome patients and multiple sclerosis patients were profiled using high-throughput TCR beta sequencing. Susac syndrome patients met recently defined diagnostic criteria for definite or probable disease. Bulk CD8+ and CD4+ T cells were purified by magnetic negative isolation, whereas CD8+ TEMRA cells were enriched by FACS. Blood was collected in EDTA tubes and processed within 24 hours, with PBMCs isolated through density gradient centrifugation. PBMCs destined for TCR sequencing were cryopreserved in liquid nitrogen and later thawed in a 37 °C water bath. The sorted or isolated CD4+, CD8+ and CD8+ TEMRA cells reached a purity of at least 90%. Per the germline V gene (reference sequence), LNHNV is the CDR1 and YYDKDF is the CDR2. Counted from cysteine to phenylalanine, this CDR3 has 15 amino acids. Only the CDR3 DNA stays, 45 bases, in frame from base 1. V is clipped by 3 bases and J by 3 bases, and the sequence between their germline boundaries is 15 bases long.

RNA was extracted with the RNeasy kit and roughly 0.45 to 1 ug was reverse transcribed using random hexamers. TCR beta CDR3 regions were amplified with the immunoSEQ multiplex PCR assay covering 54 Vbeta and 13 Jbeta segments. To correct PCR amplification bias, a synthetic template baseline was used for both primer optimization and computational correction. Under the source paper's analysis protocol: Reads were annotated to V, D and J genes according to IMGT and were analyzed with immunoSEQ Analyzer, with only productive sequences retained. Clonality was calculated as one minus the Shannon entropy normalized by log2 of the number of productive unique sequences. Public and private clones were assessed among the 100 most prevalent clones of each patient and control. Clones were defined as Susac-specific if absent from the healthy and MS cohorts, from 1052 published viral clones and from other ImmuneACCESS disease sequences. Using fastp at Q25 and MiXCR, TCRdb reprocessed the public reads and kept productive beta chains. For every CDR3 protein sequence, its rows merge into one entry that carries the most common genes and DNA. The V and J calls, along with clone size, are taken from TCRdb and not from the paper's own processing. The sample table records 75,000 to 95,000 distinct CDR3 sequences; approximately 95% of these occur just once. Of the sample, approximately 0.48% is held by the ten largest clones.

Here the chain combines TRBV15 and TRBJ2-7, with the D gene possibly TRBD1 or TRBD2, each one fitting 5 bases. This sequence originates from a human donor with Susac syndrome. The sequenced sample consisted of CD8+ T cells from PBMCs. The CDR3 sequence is CATSSPTGAFYEQYF. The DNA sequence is TGTGCCACCAGCAGCCCGACCGGGGCCTTCTACGAGCAGTACTTC. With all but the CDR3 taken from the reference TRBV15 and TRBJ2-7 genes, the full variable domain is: DAMVIQNPRYQVTQFGKPVTLSCSQTLNHNVMYWYQQKSSQAPKLLFHYYDKDFNNEADTPDNFQSRRPNTSFCFLDIRSPGLGDTAMYLCATSSPTGAFYEQYFGPGTRLTVT.